The T cell receptor (beta chain) described here comes from a study of T cells in Graves' hyperthyroidism and ophthalmopathy (dated by TCRdb to between 2018 and 2020). Study-wide context: Peripheral blood was collected at initial diagnosis, before any treatment. To identify TCR V-J signatures that set the groups apart, the researchers used a discovery cohort of more than 95 patients, made up of about 44 with Graves' ophthalmopathy and 57 with stable Graves' hyperthyroidism. Prospective prediction of ophthalmopathy was tested in an independent validation cohort consisting of some 19 hyperthyroidism patients and some 17 patients who later progressed to ophthalmopathy. The 85 to 100 discovery patients were divided at random into training and test sets in a 7:3 ratio. In addition, the study compared T-cell repertoires in thyroid tissue and in blood from about six Graves' hyperthyroidism patients. Once sampling was done, hyperthyroidism patients were given methimazole at a starting dose of 30 mg daily, whereas ophthalmopathy patients were given high-dose intravenous methylprednisolone. The paper describes TCR Vbeta CDR3 sequencing of 130 to 150 peripheral blood samples, made up of approximately 40 ophthalmopathy patients, around 78 hyperthyroidism patients and 17 progressor patients.

The CDR3 runs 16 residues from the cysteine to the phenylalanine. Only the CDR3 portion is preserved as DNA: 48 bases, with reading frame beginning at the first base. CDR1 and CDR2 (LNHDA, SQIVND) derive from the germline V gene (reference sequence). Trimming takes 5 bases from V and 5 bases from J, and the germline ends sit 18 bases apart. Moderately to severely active disease, a Clinical Activity Score of at least 3, a NOSPECS grade of at least 4, and a duration under 3 months were present in ophthalmopathy patients. Exclusion was applied to patients with uncontrolled infections, other autoimmune diseases, pregnancy or lactation. Clinical symptoms, serum thyroxine and TRAb, thyroid ultrasound, and orbital computed tomography formed the basis for the diagnoses. PBMCs were isolated from about 9 ml of fresh peripheral blood by Ficoll-Paque density gradient centrifugation. Trizol reagent was used to extract total RNA, and RNA quality was then checked on an Agilent 2100 Bioanalyzer.

On this clonotype itself: Its cognate antigen has yet to be identified. Base quality data are lacking; no much larger clone is found one base away.

The TCR beta CDR3 regions were amplified from RNA transcripts. A first-round RT-PCR of the TCR CDR3 used the HTBI primer set with the Qiagen OneStep RT-PCR kit. Libraries were constructed in a second round of multiplex PCR, after which size selection and purification were carried out. Sequencing of the libraries was done on an Illumina HiSeq2000 using paired-end 100 bp reads. The paper's data handling went like this. SOAPnuke was used to process the raw data, removing reads that contained adapters or uncalled bases, had a mean Phred below 15, or lacked an exact match to the constant primer or identifier. COPE v1.2.5 was used to merge the high-quality paired reads, and each unique nucleotide sequence was defined as a clonotype. Clonotypes were aligned to IMGT TRBV, TRBD and TRBJ reference segments using MiTCR v1.1. Only V-J combinations with frequency above 0.0001, covering roughly 99% of repertoires, were analysed. A TCS score was defined as the ratio between F50 (clonal expansion) and ExV (chaos), using BLOSUM62-based TCRdist between CDR3 peptides within each V-J. Welch's t-statistics and random forest reduced some 510 V-J features to 13, which were used in a naive Bayes classifier (R e1071). TCRdb cleaned the public reads at Q25 with fastp, built clones with MiXCR and kept in-frame beta chains. Duplicate CDR3 protein sequences are folded into a single record with the most common DNA and genes. These V and J calls originate from TCRdb's pipeline instead of the authors' own analysis. This sample is represented by some 650,000 distinct CDR3 sequences; approximately 15% of them were singletons. More than 3% of the sample is taken by the ten largest.

Broad study findings and their caveats: Most expanded thyroid clonotypes (frequency above 0.001) were also detected in blood, suggesting blood repertoires may reflect thyroid immune responses. No statistical method was used to fix the sample size in advance, and group allocation was not hidden from the investigators. In validation, progression to ophthalmopathy was predicted by the model with 70.59% sensitivity and under 85% specificity, a median of around 6.5 months before onset. A model built on a 13 V-J signature distinguished ophthalmopathy from stable hyperthyroidism, reaching 87.88% sensitivity and about 81% specificity in cross-validation and 80%/75% in testing.

Source material: blood. Rearrangement joined TRBV19 to TRBJ2-2; a confident D gene designation cannot be given. The clonotype comes from a middle-aged woman with Graves' ophthalmopathy. The CDR3: CASSPAAGLGTGELFF. Read as DNA, the sequence is TGTGCCAGTAGTCCCGCGGCAGGCCTGGGGACCGGGGAGCTGTTTTTT.